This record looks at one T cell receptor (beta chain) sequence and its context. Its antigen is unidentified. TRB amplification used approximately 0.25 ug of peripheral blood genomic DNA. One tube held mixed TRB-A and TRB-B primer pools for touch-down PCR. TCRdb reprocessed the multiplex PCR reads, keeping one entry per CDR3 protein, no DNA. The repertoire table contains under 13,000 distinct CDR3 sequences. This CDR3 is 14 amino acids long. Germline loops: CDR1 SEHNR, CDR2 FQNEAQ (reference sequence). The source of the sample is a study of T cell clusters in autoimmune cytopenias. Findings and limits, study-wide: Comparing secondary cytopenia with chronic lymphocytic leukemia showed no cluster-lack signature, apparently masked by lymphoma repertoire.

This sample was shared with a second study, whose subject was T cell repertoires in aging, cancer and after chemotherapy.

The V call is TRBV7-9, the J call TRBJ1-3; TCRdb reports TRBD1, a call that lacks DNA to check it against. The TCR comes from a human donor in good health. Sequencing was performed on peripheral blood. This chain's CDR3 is CASSYGTSGNTIYF.